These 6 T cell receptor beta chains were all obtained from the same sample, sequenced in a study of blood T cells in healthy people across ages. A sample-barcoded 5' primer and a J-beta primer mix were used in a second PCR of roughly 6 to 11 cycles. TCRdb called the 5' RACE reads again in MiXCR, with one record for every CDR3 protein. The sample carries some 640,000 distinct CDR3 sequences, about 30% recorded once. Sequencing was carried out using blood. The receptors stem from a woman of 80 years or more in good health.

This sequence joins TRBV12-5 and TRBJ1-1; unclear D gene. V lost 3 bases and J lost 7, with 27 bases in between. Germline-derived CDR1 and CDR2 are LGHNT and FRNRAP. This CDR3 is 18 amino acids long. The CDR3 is CASGFSSGNLVQTREAFF. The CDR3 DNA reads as TGTGCTAGTGGTTTTTCTTCGGGAAACCTGGTTCAAACCCGTGAAGCTTTCTTT.

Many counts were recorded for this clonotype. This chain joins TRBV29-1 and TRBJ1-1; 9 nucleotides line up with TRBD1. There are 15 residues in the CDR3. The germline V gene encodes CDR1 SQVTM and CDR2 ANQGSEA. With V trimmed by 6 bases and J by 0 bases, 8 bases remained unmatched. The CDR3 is CSVPGQGLLNTEAFF. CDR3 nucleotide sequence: TGCAGCGTCCCTGGACAGGGGCTACTGAACACTGAAGCTTTCTTT.

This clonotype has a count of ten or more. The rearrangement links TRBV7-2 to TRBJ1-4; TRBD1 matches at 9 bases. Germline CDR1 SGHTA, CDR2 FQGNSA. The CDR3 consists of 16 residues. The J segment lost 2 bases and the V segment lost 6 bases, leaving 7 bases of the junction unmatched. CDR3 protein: CASSSGTGYTNEKLFF. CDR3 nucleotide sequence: TGTGCCAGCAGTTCCGGGACAGGGTATACTAATGAAAAACTGTTTTTT.

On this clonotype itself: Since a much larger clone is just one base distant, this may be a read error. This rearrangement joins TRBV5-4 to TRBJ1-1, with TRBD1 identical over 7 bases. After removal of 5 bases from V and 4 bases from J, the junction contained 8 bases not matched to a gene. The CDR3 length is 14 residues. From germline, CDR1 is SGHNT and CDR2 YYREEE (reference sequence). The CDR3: CASRDGQVSTEAFF. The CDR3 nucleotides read TGTGCCAGCAGGGACGGACAGGTGAGCACTGAAGCTTTCTTT.

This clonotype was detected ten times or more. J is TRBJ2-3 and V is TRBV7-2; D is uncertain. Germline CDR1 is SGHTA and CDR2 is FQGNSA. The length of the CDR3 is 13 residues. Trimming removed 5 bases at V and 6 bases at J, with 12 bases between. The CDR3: CASSPPNEDTQYF. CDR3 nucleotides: TGTGCCAGCAGCCCCCCGAACGAGGATACGCAGTATTTT.

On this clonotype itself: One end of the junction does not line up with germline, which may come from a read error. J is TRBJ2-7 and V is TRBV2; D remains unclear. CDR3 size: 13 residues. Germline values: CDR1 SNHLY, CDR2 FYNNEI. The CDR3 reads CASRNDGVYERYF. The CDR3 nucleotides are TGTGCCAGCAGGAACGACGGAGTTTACGAGCGGTACTTC.